Listed below are T cell receptor beta chains from one sample, sequenced in a study of blood T cell repertoires in COVID-19. Sequencing was performed with immunoSEQ multiplex PCR; in TCRdb, only in-frame clones are kept and a portion is missing. The sample lists a few hundred thousand clones, less than 90% occurring once. Sequencing was performed on peripheral blood. These receptors were taken from a woman aged 55 to 70 who had recovered from COVID-19. Each CDR3 is given with its conserved first and last residue. The D gene is left open where the match is weak. Size is omitted from some rows. Given values are once, few, many or a class for expanded clones.

d_call	clone_size	v_call	j_call	cdr3_nt	cdr3_aa
NA	NA	TRBV5-1	TRBJ2-7	TGCGCCAGCAGCTTGAGAGGCCCGACCTACGAGCAGTACTTC	CASSLRGPTYEQYF
NA	NA	TRBV30	TRBJ1-2	TGTGCCTGGAGCGTAGGGGGTGGCTACACCTTC	CAWSVGGGYTF
NA	NA	TRBV4-2	TRBJ1-1	TGTGCCAGCAGCCAAGGCGTGAACACTGAAGCTTTCTTT	CASSQGVNTEAFF
NA	NA	TRBV5-1	TRBJ1-2	TGCGCCAGCAGCTTGGGGGGACAAATGGATGGCTACACCTTC	CASSLGGQMDGYTF
TRBD1	NA	TRBV11-2	TRBJ1-6	TGTGCCAGCAGCCGTACGACAGGGTTAGATTCACCCCTCCACTTT	CASSRTTGLDSPLHF
TRBD1	NA	TRBV4-1	TRBJ1-1	TGCGCCAGCAGCCAATGGACAGGGAACACTGAAGCTTTCTTT	CASSQWTGNTEAFF
NA	NA	TRBV30	TRBJ1-5	TGTGCCTGGAGTGTACTAGCGAATCAGCCCCAGCATTTT	CAWSVLANQPQHF
TRBD1	NA	TRBV7-2	TRBJ1-3	TGTGCCAGCAGCTTAGCACCGGGACAGGGGTATGGAAACACCATATATTTT	CASSLAPGQGYGNTIYF
NA	NA	TRBV30	TRBJ1-2	TGTGCCGTCCGGCGGGGGGGAGACTATGGCTACACCTTC	CAVRRGGDYGYTF
TRBD1	NA	TRBV7-2	TRBJ1-2	TGTGCCAGCAGCCTACAGGGGGCTGACTATGGCTACACCTTC	CASSLQGADYGYTF
NA	NA	TRBV5-6	TRBJ1-6	TGTGCCAGCAGCTTATTGGTAAGCGGGGGATATTCACCCCTCCACTTT	CASSLLVSGGYSPLHF
TRBD1	NA	TRBV18	TRBJ1-2	TGTGCCAGCTCACCAAATCAGGGGGCGGCCTATGGCTACACCTTC	CASSPNQGAAYGYTF
NA	few	TRBV6-6	TRBJ1-5	TGTGCCAGCAGTTACTCGACGGGCAGGGACAATCAGCCCCAGCATTTT	CASSYSTGRDNQPQHF
TRBD1	NA	TRBV4-1	TRBJ1-3	TGCGCCAGCAGCCCTATGGACAGGGGGCGTCTAGCTGGAAACACCATATATTTT	CASSPMDRGRLAGNTIYF
TRBD1	NA	TRBV6-5	TRBJ1-6	TGTGCCAGCAGCTTCCGGGACAGGGATTCACCCCTCCACTTT	CASSFRDRDSPLHF
TRBD2	once	TRBV5-4	TRBJ2-5	TGTGCCAGCAGGGCCGGGACTAGCGGGGAAGAGACCCAGTACTTC	CASRAGTSGEETQYF
NA	NA	TRBV6-5	TRBJ1-3	TGTGCCAGCAGTTCCGGGGGGGGAAACACCATATATTTT	CASSSGGGNTIYF
TRBD1	NA	TRBV20-1	TRBJ2-7	TGCAGTGCTAGTGGCGGACAGGGGGTCTACGAGCAGTACTTC	CSASGGQGVYEQYF
TRBD2	NA	TRBV6-5	TRBJ2-5	TGTGCCAGCAGAACGGGACTAGGAACCCAGTACTTC	CASRTGLGTQYF
NA	NA	TRBV5-6	TRBJ1-1	TGTGCCAGCAGCAGCACAGTGAACACTGAAGCTTTCTTT	CASSSTVNTEAFF
TRBD2	NA	TRBV18	TRBJ2-1	TGTGCCAGCTCACCGGGACTAGCGGCGTTCAATGAGCAGTTCTTC	CASSPGLAAFNEQFF
NA	NA	TRBV24-1	TRBJ1-1	TGTGCCACCCAGTCCGGGATGAACACTGAAGCTTTCTTT	CATQSGMNTEAFF
NA	NA	TRBV5-6	TRBJ1-2	TGTGCCAGCAGTTATAGACCAGACACAAACTATGGCTACACCTTC	CASSYRPDTNYGYTF
NA	NA	TRBV6-5	TRBJ1-2	TGTGCCAGCCGTCTCAGGGATAAGGATGGCTACACCTTC	CASRLRDKDGYTF
TRBD1	once	TRBV4-2	TRBJ1-1	TGTGCCAGCAGCCATGGCGGACAGGGGCGGAACACTGAAGCTTTCTTT	CASSHGGQGRNTEAFF
NA	NA	TRBV30	TRBJ1-6	TGTGCCTGGAGTGCGACAGTTTATAATTCACCCCTCCACTTT	CAWSATVYNSPLHF
NA	NA	TRBV2	TRBJ1-5	TGTGCCAGCAGTGCAAGACAGCCCAATCAGCCCCAGCATTTT	CASSARQPNQPQHF
NA	NA	TRBV6-2/TRBV6-3	TRBJ1-2	TGTGCCAGCAGTTACGCAGGCCTCTATGGCTACACCTTC	CASSYAGLYGYTF
NA	NA	TRBV2	TRBJ2-6	TGTGCCAGCAGTGCCTCAGGGGCCGGGGCCAACGTCCTGACTTTC	CASSASGAGANVLTF
NA	NA	TRBV27	TRBJ2-7	TGTGCCAGCAGTTTGGGCAGAGCCTACGAGCAGTACTTC	CASSLGRAYEQYF
NA	NA	TRBV7-9	TRBJ2-1	TGTGCCAGCAGCCGAAGGGAGGGGGACAATGAGCAGTTCTTC	CASSRREGDNEQFF
TRBD1	NA	TRBV5-8	TRBJ2-7	TGTGCCAGCAACCCCGGGACAGGGATCGTCTACGAGCAGTGCTTC	CASNPGTGIVYEQCF
NA	once	TRBV6-5	TRBJ1-5	TGTGCCAGCAGTTACGTAGGGGACAATCAGCCCCAGCATTTT	CASSYVGDNQPQHF
NA	NA	TRBV5-1	TRBJ2-2	TGCGCCAGCAGCTCCCCTGCGAACACCGGGGAGCTGTTTTTT	CASSSPANTGELFF
TRBD1	many	TRBV7-9	TRBJ1-4	TGTGCCAGCAGCCCTACTAAGTCCATAGGGGGCTTTGAAAAACTGTTTTTT	CASSPTKSIGGFEKLFF
TRBD1	NA	TRBV3-1/TRBV3-2	TRBJ1-4	TGTGCCAGCAGCCAAGATAGGGGGACAGGGACTGAAAAACTGTTTTTT	CASSQDRGTGTEKLFF
TRBD1	NA	TRBV3-1/TRBV3-2	TRBJ2-6	TGTGCCAGCAGCCAAGTAAAGTTGACAGGGAGATTCCCTGGGGCCAACGTCCTGACTTTC	CASSQVKLTGRFPGANVLTF